Each of the 6 T cell receptor beta chains below was sequenced from the same sample in a study of T cell responses to AZD1222 COVID-19 vaccine. Assay: immunoSEQ multiplex PCR; the TCRdb copy retains only in-frame clones and omits some. In the table there are 90,000 to 140,000 clones, more than 75% of which are singletons. The specimen comprised peripheral blood, sampled on day 0 of AZD1222 vaccination. The receptors originated from an adult in good health.

The J gene is TRBJ2-7, the V gene TRBV6-5, with 7 bases aligning to TRBD1. The CDR3 length is 12 residues. Germline loops: CDR1 MNHEY, CDR2 SVGAGI. V shed 2 bases, J shed 5 bases, and the junction held 0 bases outside the gene matches. The CDR3 region has the DNA TGTGCCAGCAGTTACAGGGGGCACGAGCAGTACTTC. This sequence encodes CASSYRGHEQYF.

The chain is built from TRBV7-9 and TRBJ1-6, with TRBD1 matching over 7 bases. The CDR3 contains 16 residues. The germline CDR1 and CDR2 sequences are SEHNR and FQNEAQ (reference sequence). V was pared by 5 bases and J by 9 bases, with 13 bases of the junction left unmatched. CDR3 region: CASSPAGTANFSPLHF. The CDR3 nucleotides read TGTGCCAGCAGCCCAGCTGGGACAGCTAATTTTTCACCCCTCCACTTT.

The CDR3 sequence: CASSPVGTGLSGANVLTF. DNA for the CDR3: TGTGCCAGCAGTCCCGTGGGGACAGGGCTCTCTGGGGCCAACGTCCTGACTTTC. J is TRBJ2-6 and V is TRBV7-3; 9 nucleotides agree with TRBD1. Trimming took 6 bases from V and 0 from J; bases not matched to a gene: 9. This CDR3 is 18 amino acids long. Germline V gives CDR1 SGHTA, CDR2 FQGTGA.

This clone was picked up one time. This chain links TRBV9 with TRBJ1-5; D is unresolved. The ends were cut back, 3 bases at V and 5 bases at J, with 12 bases in the middle. Germline loops: CDR1 SGDLS, CDR2 YYNGEE. This CDR3 has 14 amino acids. CDR3 in amino acids: CASSESSGYQPQHF. CDR3 DNA: TGTGCCAGCAGCGAATCCAGCGGATATCAGCCCCAGCATTTT.

This clone was recorded a few times. V is TRBV15 and J is TRBJ1-3; maybe TRBD1 (6 bases). CDR3 length: 16 amino acids. CDR1 is LNHNV and CDR2 is YYDKDF in the germline V gene (reference sequence). Between the trimmed V and J ends, which lost 1 base and 4 bases, there was a span of 14 bases. This CDR3 is CATSRVVGAAGNTIYF. CDR3 DNA sequence: TGTGCCACCAGCAGAGTGGTGGGGGCCGCCGGAAACACCATATATTTT.

This clone appeared once. The gene calls are TRBV3-1 (or the pseudogene TRBV3-2) and TRBJ1-5; D unclear. CDR1 is LGHDT and CDR2 is YNNKEL in the germline V gene (reference sequence). The V end lost 3 bases, the J end lost 0 bases, and 6 bases lay between the germline ends. The CDR3 totals 14 residues. The CDR3 sequence: CASSQGYSNQPQHF. DNA for the CDR3: TGTGCCAGCAGCCAGGGGTATAGCAATCAGCCCCAGCATTTT.